Listed here are 8 T cell receptor beta chains from one sample, sequenced in a study of T cells in Graves' hyperthyroidism and ophthalmopathy. TCR beta CDR3 regions were amplified from RNA. The HTBI primer set drove a first-round RT-PCR of the TCR CDR3. TCRdb re-called the multiplex PCR reads with MiXCR, one entry per CDR3 protein. Seen here are fewer than 750,000 distinct CDR3 sequences, roughly 15% observed once, and the top ten hold around 4.5%. Sequenced input: blood. The receptors originated from a woman aged 40 to 50 with Graves' ophthalmopathy.

This clonotype was recorded at least ten times. The chain has TRBV20-1 and TRBJ1-1; TRBD1 might be the D (6 bases). This CDR3 contains 13 residues. With 5 bases removed from V and 4 bases from J, the gap between germline ends came to 14 bases. Germline CDR1 reads DFQATT; CDR2 reads SNEGSKA (reference sequence). CDR3: CSAESQGSTEAFF. The CDR3 region has the DNA TGCAGTGCTGAATCCCAGGGGAGCACTGAAGCTTTCTTT.

This clonotype has more than one count but fewer than ten. The chain recombines TRBV6-1 with TRBJ2-5; D tentatively fits TRBD1 or TRBD2 (5 bases each). From germline, CDR1 is MNHNS and CDR2 SASEGT. This CDR3 is 14 amino acids long. The ends were cut back, 7 bases at V and 1 base at J, with 13 bases in the middle. As DNA, the CDR3 is TGTGCCAGCAAACTAGGGGAAATCCAAGAGACCCAGTACTTC. Residues: CASKLGEIQETQYF.

This clonotype was detected ten times or more. As DNA, the CDR3 is TGTGCCAGCAGTTTATTCTATCCTAGCGGGTTTTACGAGCAGTACTTC. Amino acid sequence: CASSLFYPSGFYEQYF. The chain couples TRBV27 to TRBJ2-7; 8 bases line up with TRBD2. The junction had 9 bases not matched to a gene; V was cut back by 1 base and J by 4 bases. The CDR3 consists of 16 residues. Looked up from germline, CDR1 is MNHEY and CDR2 is SMNVEV (reference sequence).

At least ten counts were recorded for this clonotype. The chain has TRBV7-8 and TRBJ1-5; D is possibly TRBD1 (6 bases). Trimming removed 7 bases from V and 7 bases from J, with 14 bases in between. The CDR3 is 13 residues long. The germline V gene has CDR1 SGHVS and CDR2 FQNEAQ. CDR3 DNA: TGTGCCAGCACGGGGGGGGCGGGGCAGCCCCAGCATTTT. As protein: CASTGGAGQPQHF.

This clonotype was seen ten or more times. The chain is built from TRBV20-1 and TRBJ2-7; D not resolved. V was trimmed by 6 bases and J by 2 bases, leaving 20 bases between them. Germline CDR1 is DFQATT and CDR2 is SNEGSKA (reference sequence). The CDR3 length is 15 residues. CDR3 DNA sequence: TGCAGTGCCGTCTCGTTCCAATCAGCCACCTACGAGCAGTACTTC. It translates to CSAVSFQSATYEQYF.

This clonotype was seen at least ten times. V gene TRBV28 combines with J gene TRBJ2-7; 8 bases are a match to TRBD2. The CDR3 has 14 amino acids. Losses at the gene ends were 3 bases for V and 5 bases for J; bases not matched to a gene: 6. CDR1 is MDHEN and CDR2 is SYDVKM in the germline V gene. CDR3 protein: CASSLLSGVDEQYF. For the CDR3, the DNA is TGTGCCAGCAGTTTGCTTAGCGGGGTGGACGAGCAGTACTTC.

This clonotype was found many times. This chain links TRBV6-2 or TRBV6-3 with TRBJ1-1, with 7 bases lining up with TRBD1. V dropped 5 bases and J dropped 1; count of bases not matched to a gene: 4. The CDR3 is made up of 14 amino acids. Germline lookup yields CDR1 MNHEY and CDR2 SVGEGT. Here the CDR3 DNA reads TGTGCCAGCAGTACACAGGGGTCGAACACTGAAGCTTTCTTT. This encodes CASSTQGSNTEAFF.

Comments on this clonotype: At one boundary the junction diverges from the germline segment, which might be a read error. The V call is TRBV12-3 or TRBV12-4, the J call TRBJ1-5, with D possibly matching TRBD1 (5 bases). The CDR3 is made up of 13 amino acids. The CDR3: CASSFTRGQPQHF. DNA for the CDR3: TGTGCCAGCAGTTTCACAAGGGGCCAGCCCCAGCACTTT.